This is a list of T cell receptor beta chains from one sample in a study of response to subunit inactivated influenza vaccine. MiXCR, run by TCRdb on the RT-PCR reads, gives a single entry per CDR3 protein. The sample lists 650,000 to 800,000 distinct CDR3 sequences, about 14% occurring once. The material was PBMCs from blood, obtained less than 15 days before vaccination. All receptors derive from a man aged 50-60 years who received an inactivated influenza vaccine. The CDR3 runs from the conserved cysteine through the conserved F or W. The D gene is left open where the match is weak. Clone size, where shown, is once, few, many, or a class for clones that have expanded.

V gene	D gene	clone size	J gene	CDR3 protein	CDR3 DNA
TRBV7-2	.	few	TRBJ2-4	CASSLGRFANIQYF	TGTGCCAGCAGCTTAGGTCGCTTCGCAAACATTCAGTACTTC
TRBV7-2	TRBD2	few	TRBJ2-5	CASRIAGEETQYF	TGTGCCAGCAGAATAGCGGGGGAAGAGACCCAGTACTTC
TRBV12-3/TRBV12-4	TRBD2	many	TRBJ2-4	CASRGGDVQLNIQYF	TGTGCCAGCAGGGGAGGGGACGTACAATTAAACATTCAGTACTTC
TRBV7-2	.	.	TRBJ2-7	CASSFRGGSHEQYF	TGTGCCAGCAGCTTCAGGGGAGGGTCCCACGAGCAGTACTTC
TRBV6-6	.	many	TRBJ1-2	CASNRGGYTF	TGTGCCAGCAATAGAGGTGGCTACACCTTC
TRBV28	.	few	TRBJ2-4	CASSLGVGNIQYF	TGTGCCAGCAGTTTAGGGGTGGGAAACATTCAGTACTTC
TRBV11-2	.	few	TRBJ1-2	CASSPRRSHGYTF	TGTGCCAGCAGCCCGCGTCGGTCCCATGGCTACACCTTC
TRBV11-1	TRBD2	.	TRBJ2-1	CASSLVLAGGSYEQFF	TGTGCCAGCAGCTTAGTTCTTGCGGGAGGTTCCTACGAGCAGTTCTTC
TRBV9	.	.	TRBJ2-5	CASSVAPTQETQYF	TGTGCCAGCAGCGTAGCCCCGACCCAAGAGACCCAGTACTTC
TRBV9	.	.	TRBJ1-6	CASSPGTNSPLHF	TGTGCCAGCAGCCCGGGAACTAATTCACCCCTCCACTTT
TRBV28	.	few	TRBJ2-3	CASRLDYFGADTQYF	TGTGCCAGCAGGTTGGACTATTTTGGGGCCGATACGCAGTATTTT
TRBV4-2	.	once	TRBJ2-5	CASSQGVGPKGAETQYF	TGTGCCAGCAGCCAAGGAGTTGGACCTAAAGGGGCGGAGACCCAGTACTTC
TRBV12-3/TRBV12-4	.	few	TRBJ2-3	CASSSGWGTDTQYF	TGTGCCAGCTCCAGCGGGTGGGGCACAGATACGCAGTATTTT
TRBV11-2	.	.	TRBJ2-7	CASSWGAAGAYEQYF	TGTGCCAGCAGCTGGGGGGCGGCAGGGGCCTACGAGCAGTACTTC
TRBV20-1	TRBD2	.	TRBJ2-7	CSASQVLAGDTLEQYF	TGCAGTGCTTCGCAAGTACTAGCGGGAGATACCCTCGAGCAGTACTTC
TRBV12-3/TRBV12-4	.	few	TRBJ2-1	CASSLASAAEQFF	TGTGCCAGCAGTTTAGCGTCAGCAGCGGAGCAGTTCTTC
TRBV9	TRBD2	.	TRBJ2-1	CASSVDGGGYNEQFF	TGTGCCAGCAGCGTCGATGGCGGGGGCTACAATGAGCAGTTCTTC
TRBV28	TRBD1	.	TRBJ2-7	CASGRGTALGEQYF	TGTGCCAGCGGAAGGGGGACAGCCCTAGGTGAGCAGTACTTC
TRBV10-3	TRBD2	.	TRBJ2-7	CAISGSGRGEQYF	TGTGCCATCAGTGGCAGCGGGAGGGGCGAGCAGTACTTC
TRBV21-1	.	.	TRBJ2-1	CASSKDSLSGNHTLEQFF	TGTGCCAGCAGCAAGGACTCTCTTAGCGGGAATCATACTTTGGAGCAGTTCTTC